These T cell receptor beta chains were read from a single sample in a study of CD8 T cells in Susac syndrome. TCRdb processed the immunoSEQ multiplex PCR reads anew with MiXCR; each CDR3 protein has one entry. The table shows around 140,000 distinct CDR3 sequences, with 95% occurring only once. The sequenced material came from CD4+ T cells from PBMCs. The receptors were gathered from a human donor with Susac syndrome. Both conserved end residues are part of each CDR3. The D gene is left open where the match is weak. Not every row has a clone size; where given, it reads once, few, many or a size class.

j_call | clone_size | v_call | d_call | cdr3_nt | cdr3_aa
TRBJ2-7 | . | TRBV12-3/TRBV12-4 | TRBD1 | TGTGCCAGCAGTTCAGGGGGCAGGGCGGTCTACGAGCAGTACTTC | CASSSGGRAVYEQYF
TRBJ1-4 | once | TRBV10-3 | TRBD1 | TGTGCCATCAGTGAGTCAACAGGGGCTGAAAAACTGTTTTTT | CAISESTGAEKLFF
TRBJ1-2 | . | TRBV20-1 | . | TGCAGTGCTAGCCCGGAGGGCTATGGCTACACCTTC | CSASPEGYGYTF
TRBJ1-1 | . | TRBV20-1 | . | TGCAGTGCTAGCATTTCGGGAGGCACTGAAGCTTTCTTT | CSASISGGTEAFF
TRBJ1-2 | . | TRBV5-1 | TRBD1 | TGCGCCAGCAGCCCGGGTCTAATAATCCGGGACAGGCTATCATATGGCTACACCTTC | CASSPGLIIRDRLSYGYTF
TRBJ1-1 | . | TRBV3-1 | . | TGTGCCAGCAGCCAAAGCGACACTGAAGCTTTCTTT | CASSQSDTEAFF
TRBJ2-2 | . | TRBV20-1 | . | TGCAGTGCTAGAGCGGCAGGGCGTCAGACCGGGGAGCTGTTTTTT | CSARAAGRQTGELFF
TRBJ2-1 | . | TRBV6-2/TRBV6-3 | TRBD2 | TGTGCCAGCAGCCATAGCGGGGGGGGATACAATGAGCAGTTCTTC | CASSHSGGGYNEQFF
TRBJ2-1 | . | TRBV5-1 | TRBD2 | TGCGCCAGCAGCCCCGGACTAGCTTCCTACAATGAGCAGTTCTTC | CASSPGLASYNEQFF
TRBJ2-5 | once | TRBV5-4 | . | TGTGCCAGCACCACCTGGGGCGGCCAAGGGACCCAGTACTTC | CASTTWGGQGTQYF
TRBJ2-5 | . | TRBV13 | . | TGTGCCAGCAGAACCACAGGGAGGAATCAAGAGACCCAGTACTTC | CASRTTGRNQETQYF
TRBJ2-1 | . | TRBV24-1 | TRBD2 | TGTGCCACCAGTGATTCCGGGCGGGGGGCTCGTGAGCAGTTCTTC | CATSDSGRGAREQFF
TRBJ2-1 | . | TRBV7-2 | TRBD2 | TGTGCCAGCAGCTTAGTACCTAGCGGGAGTGGCAATGAGCAGTTCTTC | CASSLVPSGSGNEQFF
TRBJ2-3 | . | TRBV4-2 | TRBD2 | TGTGCCAGCAGCCAGTGGGGGACTAGCGGGATTACAGATACGCAGTATTTT | CASSQWGTSGITDTQYF
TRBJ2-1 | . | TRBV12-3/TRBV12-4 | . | TGTGCCAGCAGGATGACACCATACAATGAGCAGTTCTTC | CASRMTPYNEQFF
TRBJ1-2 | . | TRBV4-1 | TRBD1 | TGCGCCAGCAGTCGAACCGGGACAGAGATCTCGGATGGCTACACCTTC | CASSRTGTEISDGYTF
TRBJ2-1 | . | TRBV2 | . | TGTGCCAGCAGTTCCATAAACAATGAGCAGTTCTTC | CASSSINNEQFF
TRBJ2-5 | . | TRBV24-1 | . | TGTGCCACCAGTGGACAGGGAGGTTCGTACCAAGAGACCCAGTACTTC | CATSGQGGSYQETQYF
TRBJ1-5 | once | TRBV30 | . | TGTGCCTGGAGTGATCCCCATCAGCCCCAGCATTTT | CAWSDPHQPQHF
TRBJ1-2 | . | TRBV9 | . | TGTGCCAGCAGCGTAGGCAGTCGCCATGGCTACACCTTC | CASSVGSRHGYTF
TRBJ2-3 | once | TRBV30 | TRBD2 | TGTGCCTGGAGTCCACTAGCGGGAGTCACAGATACGCAGTATTTT | CAWSPLAGVTDTQYF
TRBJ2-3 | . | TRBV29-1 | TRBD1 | TGCAGCGCCGCACAGGGGGGCACAGATACGCAGTATTTT | CSAAQGGTDTQYF
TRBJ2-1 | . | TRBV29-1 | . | TGCAGCGTTGATCCAGCGGGTCGGGGCCATCGAGAGCAGTTCTTC | CSVDPAGRGHREQFF
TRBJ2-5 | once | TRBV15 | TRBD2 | TGTGCCACCAGCCGGGGACTAGCGGAAGAGACCCAGTACTTC | CATSRGLAEETQYF
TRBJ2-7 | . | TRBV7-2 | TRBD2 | TGTGCCAGCTCTGTAGTAGCGGGAGTGGAGCAGTACTTC | CASSVVAGVEQYF
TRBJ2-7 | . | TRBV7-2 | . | TGTGCCAGCAGTCATACTCAAAGGCAGTACTTC | CASSHTQRQYF
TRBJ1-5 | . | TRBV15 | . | TGTGCCACCAGCAGAGATCGGCGGGGGCCCCAGCATTTT | CATSRDRRGPQHF
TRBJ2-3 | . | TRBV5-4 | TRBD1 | TGTGCCAGCAGCTTGGCAGGGGGCAATACGCAGTATTTT | CASSLAGGNTQYF
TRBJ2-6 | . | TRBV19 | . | TGTGCCAGTACCATCGGCTCTGGGGCCAACGTCCTGACTTTC | CASTIGSGANVLTF
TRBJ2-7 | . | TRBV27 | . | TGTGCCAGCAGTTTAGGGTCGGCTTACGAGCAGTACTTC | CASSLGSAYEQYF
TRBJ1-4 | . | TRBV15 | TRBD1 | TGTGCCACCAGCACGGGACAGGGAGAAAAACTGTTTTTT | CATSTGQGEKLFF
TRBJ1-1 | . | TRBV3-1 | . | TGTGCCAGCAGCCATCGCCCAGGGAACACTGAAGCTTTCTTT | CASSHRPGNTEAFF
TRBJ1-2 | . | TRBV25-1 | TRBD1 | TGTGCCAGCCTCGGACAGGCCAACTATGGCTACACCTTC | CASLGQANYGYTF
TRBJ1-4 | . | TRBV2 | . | TGTGCCAGCAGCAGAGACAACGAAAAACTGTTTTTT | CASSRDNEKLFF
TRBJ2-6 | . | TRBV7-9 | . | TGTGCCAGCAGACTGGGGGAGAGCTCTGGGGCCAACGTCCTGACTTTC | CASRLGESSGANVLTF
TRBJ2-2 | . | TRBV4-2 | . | TGTGCCAGCAGCCAAGTTCAGTCAGCCAACACCGGGGAGCTGTTTTTT | CASSQVQSANTGELFF
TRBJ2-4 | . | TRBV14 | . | TGTGCCAGCAGCCAAAAGGGGGGCACCATTCAGTACTTC | CASSQKGGTIQYF
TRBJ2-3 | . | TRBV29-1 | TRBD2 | TGCAGCGTTGAAAGCGGGAGTGCAGATACGCAGTATTTT | CSVESGSADTQYF
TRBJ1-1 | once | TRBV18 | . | TGTGCCAGCTCGACGAGGGCCCTGAACACTGAAGCTTTCTTT | CASSTRALNTEAFF
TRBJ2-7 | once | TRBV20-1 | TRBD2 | TGCAGTGCTCACCGGACTAGCAGTTACGAGCAGTACTTC | CSAHRTSSYEQYF
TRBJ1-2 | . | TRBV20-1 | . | TGCAGTGCTGGAGGTCTGGGTGGGGGCTACACCTTC | CSAGGLGGGYTF
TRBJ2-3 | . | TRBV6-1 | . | TGTGCCAGCAATAAGGGCACAGGTGCAGATACGCAGTATTTT | CASNKGTGADTQYF
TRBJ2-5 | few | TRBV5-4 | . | TGTGCCAGCAGCTTGGCGCAGAAAGAGACCCAGTACTTC | CASSLAQKETQYF
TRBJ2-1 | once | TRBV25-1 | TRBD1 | TGTGCCAGCACCCGGGACAGGGCTTACAATGAGCAGTTCTTC | CASTRDRAYNEQFF
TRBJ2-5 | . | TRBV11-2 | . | TGTGCCAGCAGCGTGGGACCTCGGGGAGAGACCCAGTACTTC | CASSVGPRGETQYF
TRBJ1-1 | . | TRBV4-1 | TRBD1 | TGCGCCAGCAGCCAAGAGACAGGGGGCTTTGCGAACACTGAAGCTTTCTTT | CASSQETGGFANTEAFF
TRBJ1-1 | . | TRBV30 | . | TGTGCCTGGAGTGGACAGGTAAACACTGAAGCTTTCTTT | CAWSGQVNTEAFF
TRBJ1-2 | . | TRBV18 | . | TGTGCCAGCTCAAGTGCGTCAGCTAACTATGGCTACACCTTC | CASSSASANYGYTF
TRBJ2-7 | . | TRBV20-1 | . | TGCAGTGCTAGAGAGGTCTGGGAGAGCCGCTACGAGCAGTACTTC | CSAREVWESRYEQYF
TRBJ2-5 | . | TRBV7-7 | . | TGTGCTAGCAGCTTACGGGAATGGGGCGTACAAGAGACCCAGTACTTC | CASSLREWGVQETQYF
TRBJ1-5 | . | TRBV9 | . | TGTGCCAGCAGCGTCTCAGGTAATAGCAATCAGCCCCAGCATTTT | CASSVSGNSNQPQHF
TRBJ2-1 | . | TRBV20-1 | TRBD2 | TGCAGTGCTAGAGATCGTAGCGGGACGTTCTCCTACAATGAGCAGTTCTTC | CSARDRSGTFSYNEQFF
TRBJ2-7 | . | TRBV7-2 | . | TGTGCCAGCAGCTTAGGTCAAGACGGCGAGCAGTACTTC | CASSLGQDGEQYF
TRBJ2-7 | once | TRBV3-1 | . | TGTGCCAGCAGACAAGCAAGTACCAACGAGCAGTACTTC | CASRQASTNEQYF
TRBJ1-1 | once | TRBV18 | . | TGTGCCAGCTCACCAGCCGTACAGTACACTGAAGCTTTCTTT | CASSPAVQYTEAFF
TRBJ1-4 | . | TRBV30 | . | TGTGCCTGGACACCCGGTGAGGGGAGAAATGAAAAACTGTTTTTT | CAWTPGEGRNEKLFF
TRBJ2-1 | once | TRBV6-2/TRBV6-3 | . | TGTGCCAGCAGTCTACAGGCTGCTGAGCAGTTCTTC | CASSLQAAEQFF
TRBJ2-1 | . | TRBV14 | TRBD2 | TGTGCCAGCAGCCAATTCGGCGGGGGGGCCTCCTACAATGAGCAGTTCTTC | CASSQFGGGASYNEQFF
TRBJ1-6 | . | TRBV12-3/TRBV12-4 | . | TGTGCCAGCAGTGCCACAACGGGCTCACCCCTCCATTTT | CASSATTGSPLHF